A single T cell receptor beta chain is shown here with its context. This clone has more than one count but fewer than ten. Its antigen is not yet known. No much larger clone exists at a distance of one base, and base qualities are not known. The library relied on the immunoSEQ multiplex PCR assay. For the multiplex PCR, a mixture combining 60 forward primers for TCR Vbeta segments and 13 reverse primers for TCR Jbeta segments was used. The CDR3 region of rearranged TCR beta genes was amplified from genomic DNA with a multiplex PCR assay. Amplified TCR beta libraries were sequenced as 87-base-pair reads on the Illumina HiSeq System. In the authors' own workflow: A later analysis tallied around 80 million unique TCR beta chains across the 666 repertoires, and around 10 million of those chains were shared by two or more donors. Raw reads were error-corrected and collapsed into unique sequences with a nearest-neighbor algorithm that merged closely related sequences to remove PCR and sequencing errors. To assign V, D and J gene segments, CDR3 sequences were aligned to IMGT reference sequences. For a sequence to be retained, a match of at least six nucleotides was required to both a V gene segment and a J gene segment. Rearrangements were classified as productive when the CDR3 lacked stop codons and remained in frame with V and J, and all other rearrangements were classified as non-productive. CDR3 was defined according to IMGT convention as the region running from the second conserved V-encoded cysteine to the conserved J-encoded phenylalanine. The earlier analysis of about 640 of the donors excluded any sequence lacking an unambiguous match to a single V gene segment. In an earlier analysis of a few hundred of the donors, a V segment was called functional when productive rearrangements were above 56.7%, and segregating when the standard deviation between donors exceeded 5%. A statistical classification framework was built to diagnose cytomegalovirus status from the catalog of TCR beta chain sequences. V and J gene assignment, in a later analysis, came from comparing TCR nucleotide sequences with IMGT/GENE-DB human TR gene sequences. The TCRdist pipeline was used in a later analysis to assign CDR3 sequences and most-parsimonious VDJ recombination scenarios. In a later analysis, each TCR beta chain was defined by its CDR3 amino acid sequence together with its V-gene family, and reads lacking a unique V-gene family were excluded. To address suspected cross-contamination and a sequencing artifact, a later analysis removed 550 to 750 highly shared, low-generation-probability nucleotide sequences. For each public chain, a later analysis derived a clonal expansion index from normalized ranks of inferred template counts within each repertoire. In a later analysis, generation probabilities were computed with a VDJ recombination model fitted to out-of-frame rearrangements, and the resulting probabilities were checked against IGoR. A later analysis scored TCR-TCR, TCR-HLA and TCR-CMV co-occurrence with hypergeometric tests, applying a repertoire-size bias correction to TCR pairs. To estimate false discovery rates, a later analysis permuted the HLA or CMV assignments 20 times. A later analysis grouped co-occurring TCRs with DBSCAN, adding TCRdist sequence similarity when clustering within HLA-allele-positive subsets. Co-occurrence clustering excluded repertoires with fewer than 30,000 or more than 120,000 public chains, plus five with anomalous nucleotide sharing. Imported from immuneACCESS, the table was reduced by TCRdb to in-frame sequences with V and J called. These copies leave out some clones; in studies compared against another copy, an unresolved V gene accounts for under half, and the cause of the remainder is not known. D and trimming come from the DNA, and the V and J calls and clone size come from that table. Present in this sample are over 100,000 clones, 55% to 75% of which were seen just once. The biggest ten clones account for 8% to 9.5% of the sample.

The sample belongs to a study of cytomegalovirus exposure and HLA in healthy donors (dated by TCRdb to between 2016 and 2019). Turning to the overall study: An earlier analysis of around 600 of the donors reported approximately 270 Gb of sequence data and 100 million to 130 million unique TCR beta sequences from about 200 million T cells. All discovery cohort repertoires had been generated on a single sequencing platform. A later analysis re-examined previously published TCR beta repertoires from about 700 donors and added high-resolution HLA genotyping to investigate patterns of TCR occurrence. Of the 300 to 500 genotyped donors, 75% to 85% were placed in the genetic ancestry cluster associated with self-reported Caucasian donors. A later genetic analysis took genome-wide SNP genotypes for about 55% of the 666 donors and used that subset as a discovery cohort. The study was designed to test whether signatures of past pathogen exposure could be identified by cataloging public T cell receptors. The later analysis used no new phenotypic data to find candidate immune exposures, relying instead on TCR beta sequences and their occurrence across donors. Alongside the repertoire data, information on donor age, sex, ethnicity and CMV serostatus was compiled. About five DR-DQ haplotypes were handled as single units for association and clustering because linkage in the cohort was strong. In an earlier analysis of 550 to 700 of the donors, high-throughput TCR beta sequencing was used to judge whether each TCR beta V gene segment behaved as functional or pseudogenic. High-throughput TCR immunosequencing, statistical association of individual TCRs with disease status, and machine learning were combined to predict cytomegalovirus infection status. In addition to the first cohort of around 670 subjects, a separate validation cohort of 120 different subjects was used. The study profiled the T cell repertoires of hundreds of subjects by immunosequencing and related them to cytomegalovirus serostatus. On average, over 200,000 unique TCR beta nucleotide sequences were sequenced per donor among a few hundred genotyped donors of the cohort, with 15% to 20% of those sequences being non-productive. HLA typing included class I and class II loci at four-digit resolution. The number of donors typed differed by locus, with 629-630 for A, B, C, DRB1 and DQB1, roughly 520 for DQA1, about 610 for DPA1, and approximately 470 for DPB1. An early release covering about 600 HLA-typed donors comprised 250 to 350 gigabases of sequencing data and roughly 85 million unique TCR sequences. Overall study results and their limits: Because counts were too low, under 20 rarely observed V segments, including chromosome 9 orphons, were left out of the earlier analysis of 587 of the donors. Compared with the roughly 600-donor mean, donors in an Asian-associated ancestry cluster had fewer N-insertions in productive TCRs, according to a later genetic analysis. The study gave a list of under 200 TCR beta chains associated with cytomegalovirus. Only TCR beta chains were sequenced in this cohort, and the absence of alpha or paired-chain data limited detectable features. In both the original and validation cohorts, the classifier was reported to diagnose cytomegalovirus status with high specificity and sensitivity. A later analysis reported that several top co-occurrence clusters appeared linked to parvovirus B19, influenza, CMV and Epstein-Barr virus. When HLA alleles, especially DR and DQ, strongly co-occurred, TCR associations were difficult to assign to individual alleles. A later genetic analysis associated a missense DCLRE1C variant with V-gene and J-gene trimming of TCR beta chains, and an independent cohort replicated the association. In a later analysis, the rate of TCR association differed among HLA loci, with DRB1 alleles having the most associated TCRs and HLA-C alleles having the fewest. The only immune exposure information available for the cohort was CMV serostatus. A few of the identified cytomegalovirus-associated TCR beta chains were confirmed in vitro to be specific for cytomegalovirus antigens. A cluster of highly shared sequence variants was judged likely to represent a technical artifact of the sequencing pipeline. According to the authors, the approach could potentially be generalized to other disease states and immunological phenotypes. In a later analysis, around 17,000 TCR beta sequences were associated with specific HLA alleles at a false discovery rate of 0.05. In a later analysis, most CMV-associated TCR beta chains were found to appear HLA-restricted, with HLA associations seemingly driven largely by CMV exposure. Because some donors lacked HLA typing at each locus, the association tests relied only on the typed subset. Roughly uniform sequencing depth across donors was assumed in presence/absence analyses, although this assumption may not hold. Most TCR sequences were observed very rarely across donors, whereas some public TCRs were present in many individuals. A further reported finding was that TCR beta sequences accurately predicted the HLA-A and HLA-B alleles for most subjects in the first cohort. In a later analysis, HLA-associated TCR beta chains showed more clonal expansion and lower generation probabilities than non-associated chains that were equally common. An earlier analysis of approximately 540 of the donors showed that most TCR beta V segments appeared in productive rearrangements either about 87% or about 30% of the time, which broadly matched IMGT annotations. Correlated functional status among segregating V segments might be attributable to linkage disequilibrium, but an unknown experimental factor could not be ruled out. The 87-base-pair reads could not distinguish some IMGT-functional V segments, including TRBV6-2 and TRBV6-3, so those segments were excluded.

The cohort was made up of around 720 healthy bone marrow donors. At the time of sampling, every cohort member was nominally healthy, though immune exposures that went unrecorded were likely present. The donor was CMV seropositive and belonged to the group of some 290 seropositive cohort members. A peripheral blood sample was provided by each donor, and peripheral blood mononuclear cells were used for TCR beta sequencing. Genomic DNA extraction from the blood cell samples was performed with the Qiagen DNeasy Blood Extraction Kit. From the cysteine up to the valine, the CDR3 has a length of 10 residues. Only the CDR3 region is kept as DNA, spanning 30 bases read in frame from base 1. Trimming removed 5 bases from V and 9 bases from J, leaving 8 bases between the germline ends. In the germline V gene, CDR1 corresponds to MDHEN and CDR2 to SYDVKM.

The rearranged segments are TRBV28 and TRBJ2-7; there is no confident call for the D gene. Sequenced material: PBMCs. This TCR was recovered from a man aged 30-40 years in good health and CMV-seropositive. In nucleotide form, the sequence is TGTGCCAGCAGTCCCGCTGGGCAGTACGTC. This codes for CASSPAGQYV.